These T cell receptor beta chains were read from a single sample in a study of chemoradiotherapy in HPV16-positive cancers. The protocol was immunoSEQ multiplex PCR, while the TCRdb copy is restricted to in-frame clones and leaves out a portion. Of 30,000 to 35,000 clones detected, roughly 78% appear once; the ten largest clones hold 3.5% to 4.5%. Sequencing used blood, obtained from a patient who underwent chemoradiotherapy. Receptors were obtained from a human donor with HPV-associated anogenital cancer. The CDR3 runs from the conserved cysteine through the conserved F or W. Each record gives: D gene, J gene, V gene, clone size, CDR3 DNA, CDR3 protein. D genes are given only for firm matches. Size is stated for part of the rows, as once, few or many counts, or as a class when the clone is expanded.

d_call: TRBD1
j_call: TRBJ1-4
v_call: TRBV30
clone_size: -
cdr3_nt: TGTGCCTGGAGGACAGGACCCAGGGGGTTACCGACAACTAATGAAAAACTGTTTTTT
cdr3_aa: CAWRTGPRGLPTTNEKLFF

d_call: -
j_call: TRBJ1-6
v_call: TRBV5-5
clone_size: -
cdr3_nt: TGTGCCAGCAGCTTGCAGACCATTACAGGTTTAGTGCCCCTCCACTTT
cdr3_aa: CASSLQTITGLVPLHF

d_call: -
j_call: TRBJ2-5
v_call: TRBV6-4
clone_size: -
cdr3_nt: TGTGCCAGCAGTGACTCCGAAAAAGACCCCCAAGAGACCCAGTACTTC
cdr3_aa: CASSDSEKDPQETQYF

d_call: TRBD1
j_call: TRBJ2-7
v_call: TRBV5-1
clone_size: few
cdr3_nt: TGCGCCAGCAGCTTTGACAGGGGGCGAAGCGAGCAGTACTTC
cdr3_aa: CASSFDRGRSEQYF

d_call: -
j_call: TRBJ1-5
v_call: TRBV19
clone_size: -
cdr3_nt: TGTGCCAGTAGTATAGGGTCCGGGGGCGCCTATAGCAATCAGCCCCAGCATTTT
cdr3_aa: CASSIGSGGAYSNQPQHF

d_call: -
j_call: TRBJ2-4
v_call: TRBV11-1
clone_size: -
cdr3_nt: TGTGCCAGCAGGCCAACGGGACTGACAAAAAACATTCAGTACTTC
cdr3_aa: CASRPTGLTKNIQYF

d_call: -
j_call: TRBJ1-4
v_call: TRBV9
clone_size: -
cdr3_nt: TGTGCCAGCAGCGTTTTAGACAGGCTCGGTGAAAAACTGTTTTTT
cdr3_aa: CASSVLDRLGEKLFF

d_call: TRBD1
j_call: TRBJ1-1
v_call: TRBV11-2
clone_size: -
cdr3_nt: TGTGCCAACAGCATCACGGGACAGGGCAACACTGAAGCTTTCTTT
cdr3_aa: CANSITGQGNTEAFF

d_call: -
j_call: TRBJ1-1
v_call: TRBV7-3
clone_size: few
cdr3_nt: TGTGCCAGCAGCAAGACAGTAAACACTGAAGCTTTCTTT
cdr3_aa: CASSKTVNTEAFF

d_call: -
j_call: TRBJ2-7
v_call: TRBV19
clone_size: -
cdr3_nt: TGTGCCAGTAGCGACCCCGGGACAAACCCGACCTACGAGCAGTACTTC
cdr3_aa: CASSDPGTNPTYEQYF

d_call: -
j_call: TRBJ2-7
v_call: TRBV5-1
clone_size: once
cdr3_nt: TGCGCCAGCAGCTTCAACTACGAGCAGTACTTC
cdr3_aa: CASSFNYEQYF

d_call: -
j_call: TRBJ2-5
v_call: TRBV2
clone_size: -
cdr3_nt: TGTGCCAGCAGTGACCAGCCCGGGACACTACCTGGGGAGACCCAGTACTTC
cdr3_aa: CASSDQPGTLPGETQYF

d_call: -
j_call: TRBJ1-1
v_call: TRBV7-2
clone_size: -
cdr3_nt: TGTGCCAGCAGCTCACAGGTCTCGAGGGGGAACACTGAAGCTTTCTTT
cdr3_aa: CASSSQVSRGNTEAFF

d_call: -
j_call: TRBJ2-7
v_call: TRBV27
clone_size: -
cdr3_nt: TGTGCCAGCAGTTTATTGGCCCCTGGGTACGAGCAGTACTTC
cdr3_aa: CASSLLAPGYEQYF

d_call: TRBD1
j_call: TRBJ1-4
v_call: TRBV5-1
clone_size: -
cdr3_nt: TGCGCCAGCAGCTTGTGGTGGAGACAGGGGGCGCAAGCAGGCGACGAAAAACTGTTTTTT
cdr3_aa: CASSLWWRQGAQAGDEKLFF

d_call: -
j_call: TRBJ2-1
v_call: TRBV5-8
clone_size: few
cdr3_nt: TGTGCCAGCAGCTTGGGAGTCCGGGGGAGCTACAATGAGCAGTTCTTC
cdr3_aa: CASSLGVRGSYNEQFF

d_call: TRBD1
j_call: TRBJ1-2
v_call: TRBV11-1
clone_size: few
cdr3_nt: TGTGCCAGCAGCTTAGGACAGGGGCCTTACTATGGCTACACCTTC
cdr3_aa: CASSLGQGPYYGYTF

d_call: TRBD2
j_call: TRBJ2-3
v_call: TRBV7-2
clone_size: once
cdr3_nt: TGTGCCAGCAGCTTGTCGGGGGGTACAGATACGCAGTATTTT
cdr3_aa: CASSLSGGTDTQYF

d_call: TRBD1
j_call: TRBJ2-5
v_call: TRBV5-8
clone_size: once
cdr3_nt: TGTGCCAGCAGCTTAGGACAGGGGATCGGGGAGACCCAGTACTTC
cdr3_aa: CASSLGQGIGETQYF

d_call: -
j_call: TRBJ1-2
v_call: TRBV7-9
clone_size: -
cdr3_nt: TGTGCCAGCAGCCAACGAGAAGGGTGGATCTATGGCTACACCTTC
cdr3_aa: CASSQREGWIYGYTF

d_call: TRBD1
j_call: TRBJ2-3
v_call: TRBV7-6
clone_size: -
cdr3_nt: TGTGCCAGCAGCTCTTCGGGACAGGGGACAGATACGCAGTATTTT
cdr3_aa: CASSSSGQGTDTQYF

d_call: -
j_call: TRBJ2-5
v_call: TRBV9
clone_size: -
cdr3_nt: TGTGCCAGCAGCCCGGGAGCAGGGCGCGAGACCCAGTACTTC
cdr3_aa: CASSPGAGRETQYF

d_call: -
j_call: TRBJ2-5
v_call: TRBV6-1
clone_size: -
cdr3_nt: TGTGCCAGCAGTGGTCAGGGGGAGACCCAGTACTTC
cdr3_aa: CASSGQGETQYF

d_call: -
j_call: TRBJ1-1
v_call: TRBV11-1
clone_size: -
cdr3_nt: TGTGCCAGCAGCTTTTTCCAGGGTGTTGAAGCTTTCTTT
cdr3_aa: CASSFFQGVEAFF

d_call: TRBD1
j_call: TRBJ1-2
v_call: TRBV7-9
clone_size: once
cdr3_nt: TGTGCCAGCAGCCAGCAACAGGGGAGCTACACCTTC
cdr3_aa: CASSQQQGSYTF

d_call: -
j_call: TRBJ1-5
v_call: TRBV5-5
clone_size: -
cdr3_nt: TGTGCCAGCAGCTTGTGGGGGAGCAATCAGCCCCAGCATTTT
cdr3_aa: CASSLWGSNQPQHF

d_call: -
j_call: TRBJ1-5
v_call: TRBV6-1
clone_size: few
cdr3_nt: TGTGCCAGCAGCACTAACAGGGTAGGAGATCAGCCCCAGCATTTT
cdr3_aa: CASSTNRVGDQPQHF

d_call: -
j_call: TRBJ1-2
v_call: TRBV2
clone_size: -
cdr3_nt: TGTGCCACCTCTCAAGGTCCCGGCTATGGCTACACCTTC
cdr3_aa: CATSQGPGYGYTF

d_call: -
j_call: TRBJ2-3
v_call: TRBV6-5
clone_size: -
cdr3_nt: TGTGCCAGCAGCTATCGAGGGCTCACAGATACGCAGTATTTT
cdr3_aa: CASSYRGLTDTQYF

d_call: -
j_call: TRBJ2-2
v_call: TRBV7-7
clone_size: -
cdr3_nt: TGTGCCAGCAGTTCAACAGTCCGCGGGGAGCTGTTTTTT
cdr3_aa: CASSSTVRGELFF

d_call: -
j_call: TRBJ2-3
v_call: TRBV7-2
clone_size: -
cdr3_nt: TGTGCCAGCAGCACCGCATACACAGATACGCAGTATTTT
cdr3_aa: CASSTAYTDTQYF

d_call: TRBD1
j_call: TRBJ1-2
v_call: TRBV7-9
clone_size: once
cdr3_nt: TGTGCCAGCAGCCGAGGACAGGGCGACTATGGCTACACCTTC
cdr3_aa: CASSRGQGDYGYTF

d_call: -
j_call: TRBJ2-7
v_call: TRBV19
clone_size: -
cdr3_nt: TGTGCCAGTATGGAAGGCGCGACAGAGGGATACGAGCAGTACTTC
cdr3_aa: CASMEGATEGYEQYF

d_call: -
j_call: TRBJ2-4
v_call: TRBV15
clone_size: -
cdr3_nt: TGTGCCACCAGCAGAGATTCATTGGCATTTCTAGCCAAAAACATTCAGTACTTC
cdr3_aa: CATSRDSLAFLAKNIQYF

d_call: -
j_call: TRBJ1-1
v_call: TRBV11-3
clone_size: -
cdr3_nt: TGTGCCAGCAGCTTGGACGGGAGGGAGAACACTGAAGCTTTCTTT
cdr3_aa: CASSLDGRENTEAFF

d_call: -
j_call: TRBJ1-2
v_call: TRBV27
clone_size: -
cdr3_nt: TGTGCCAGCAAAGCGGAAGTTAACTATGGCTACACCTTC
cdr3_aa: CASKAEVNYGYTF

d_call: -
j_call: TRBJ2-3
v_call: TRBV6-5
clone_size: -
cdr3_nt: TGTGCCAGCAGTTACCGCGGGGGCGTTAGCACAGATACGCAGTATTTT
cdr3_aa: CASSYRGGVSTDTQYF

d_call: -
j_call: TRBJ1-5
v_call: TRBV5-8
clone_size: -
cdr3_nt: TGTGCCAGCAGCTTGGCGGGTCGCAGCGATCAGCCCCAGCATTTT
cdr3_aa: CASSLAGRSDQPQHF

d_call: -
j_call: TRBJ2-2
v_call: TRBV7-9
clone_size: -
cdr3_nt: TGTGCCAGCAGCTTTTCCCCCCTCCGGACAGCGAACACCGGGGAGCTGTTTTTT
cdr3_aa: CASSFSPLRTANTGELFF

d_call: TRBD2
j_call: TRBJ2-7
v_call: TRBV4-3
clone_size: -
cdr3_nt: TGCGCCAGCAGCCAAGAGCTAGCGGGGGCCTACGAGCAGTACTTC
cdr3_aa: CASSQELAGAYEQYF

d_call: -
j_call: TRBJ2-7
v_call: TRBV29-1
clone_size: -
cdr3_nt: TGCAGCGTTGAAGAAAGGGACGAGCAGTACTTC
cdr3_aa: CSVEERDEQYF

d_call: -
j_call: TRBJ1-1
v_call: TRBV6-6
clone_size: -
cdr3_nt: TGTGCCAGCAGAGGACAGTGGGAGACTGAAGCTTTCTTT
cdr3_aa: CASRGQWETEAFF

d_call: -
j_call: TRBJ1-1
v_call: TRBV7-9
clone_size: -
cdr3_nt: TGTGCCAGCAAAAAACTGAGCCTGGAGGACACTGAAGCTTTCTTT
cdr3_aa: CASKKLSLEDTEAFF

d_call: -
j_call: TRBJ1-4
v_call: TRBV18
clone_size: -
cdr3_nt: TGTGCCAGCTCACCACCCGGGAGCGTCGAAAAACTGTTTTTT
cdr3_aa: CASSPPGSVEKLFF

d_call: TRBD2
j_call: TRBJ2-3
v_call: TRBV5-6
clone_size: -
cdr3_nt: TGTGCCAGCAGGCGGACTAGCGGGGGGCTCTTCACAGATACGCAGTATTTT
cdr3_aa: CASRRTSGGLFTDTQYF

d_call: -
j_call: TRBJ2-5
v_call: TRBV5-1
clone_size: few
cdr3_nt: TGCGCCAGCAGCTTGGCCCCCGGGGCGCGGGAGACCCAGTACTTC
cdr3_aa: CASSLAPGARETQYF

d_call: -
j_call: TRBJ2-1
v_call: TRBV5-1
clone_size: -
cdr3_nt: TGCGCCAGTATGGGGTTAGCGGCCGGTAATGAGCAGTTCTTC
cdr3_aa: CASMGLAAGNEQFF

d_call: -
j_call: TRBJ2-5
v_call: TRBV5-8
clone_size: -
cdr3_nt: TGTGCCAGCAGGCCTCCGGCAGAAGAGACCCAGTACTTC
cdr3_aa: CASRPPAEETQYF